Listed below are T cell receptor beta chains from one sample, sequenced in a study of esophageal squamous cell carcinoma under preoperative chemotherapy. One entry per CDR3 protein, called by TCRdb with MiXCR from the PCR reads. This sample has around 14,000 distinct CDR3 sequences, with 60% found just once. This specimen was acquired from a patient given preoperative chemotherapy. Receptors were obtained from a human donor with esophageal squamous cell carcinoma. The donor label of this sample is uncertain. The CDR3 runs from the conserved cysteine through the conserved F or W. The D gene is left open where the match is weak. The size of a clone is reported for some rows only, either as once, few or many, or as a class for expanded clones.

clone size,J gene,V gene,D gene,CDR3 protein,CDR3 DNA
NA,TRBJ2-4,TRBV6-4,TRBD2,CASSSAGGAKNMQYF,TGTGCCAGCTCCTCGGCGGGGGGAGCCAAAAACATGCAGTACTTC
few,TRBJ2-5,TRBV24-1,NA,CATSDLETQYF,TGTGCCACCAGTGATTTAGAGACCCAGTACTTC
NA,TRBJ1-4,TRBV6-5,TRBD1,CASSWKRQGNEKLFF,TGTGCCAGCAGTTGGAAAAGACAGGGGAATGAAAAACTGTTTTTT
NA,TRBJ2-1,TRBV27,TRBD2,CASSSRPGTTDNEQFF,TGTGCCAGCAGTTCGAGACCAGGGACTACTGACAATGAGCAGTTCTTC
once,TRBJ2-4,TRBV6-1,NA,CASSRKEGGGKNTQYF,TGTGCCAGCAGTCGCAAGGAGGGGGGCGGGAAAAATACTCAGTACTTT
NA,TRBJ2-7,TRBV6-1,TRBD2,CASSERPGLEGEQYF,TGTGCCAGCAGTGAGAGGCCGGGACTAGAAGGTGAGCAGTACTTC
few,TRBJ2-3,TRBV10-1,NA,CASGRATGEQYF,TGCGCCAGCGGCAGGGCCACCGGGGAGCAGTATTTT
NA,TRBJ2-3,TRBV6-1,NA,CARGMGVQSPDTQYF,TGTGCCAGGGGCATGGGGGTCCAGAGCCCAGATACGCAGTATTTT
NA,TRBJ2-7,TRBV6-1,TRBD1,CASSVGQEISYEQYF,TGTGCCAGCAGTGTGGGACAGGAAATCTCCTACGAGCAGTACTTC
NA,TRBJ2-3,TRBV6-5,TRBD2,CASSYSGPSSSGRTDTQYF,TGTGCCAGCAGTTACTCGGGCCCCTCTTCTAGCGGGAGGACAGATACGCAGTATTTT
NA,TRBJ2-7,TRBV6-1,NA,CASSKNLAVYEQYF,TGTGCCAGCAGTAAAAACCTTGCCGTCTACGAGCAGTACTTC
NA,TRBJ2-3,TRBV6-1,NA,CARGPGVKDTQYF,TGTGCCAGGGGGCCGGGAGTTAAAGATACGCAGTATTTC